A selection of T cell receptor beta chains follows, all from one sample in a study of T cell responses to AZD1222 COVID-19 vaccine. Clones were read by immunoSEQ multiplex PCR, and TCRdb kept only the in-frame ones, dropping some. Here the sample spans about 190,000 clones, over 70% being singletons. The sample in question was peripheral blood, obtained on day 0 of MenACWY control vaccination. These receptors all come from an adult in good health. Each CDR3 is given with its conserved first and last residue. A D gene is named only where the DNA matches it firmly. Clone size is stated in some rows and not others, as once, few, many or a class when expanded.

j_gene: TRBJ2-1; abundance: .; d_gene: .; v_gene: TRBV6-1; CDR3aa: CASSELQGTYNEQFF; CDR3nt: TGTGCCAGCAGTGAATTACAGGGAACCTACAATGAGCAGTTCTTC
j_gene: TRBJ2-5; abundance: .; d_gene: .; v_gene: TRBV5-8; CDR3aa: CASSLGGAYGETQYF; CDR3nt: TGTGCCAGCAGCTTGGGCGGGGCCTACGGGGAGACCCAGTACTTC
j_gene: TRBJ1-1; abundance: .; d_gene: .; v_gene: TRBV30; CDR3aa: CAWSVIELGADTEAFF; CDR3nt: TGTGCCTGGAGTGTAATCGAGTTGGGCGCGGACACTGAAGCTTTCTTT
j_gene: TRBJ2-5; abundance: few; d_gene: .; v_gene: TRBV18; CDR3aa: CASSPGGFQETQYF; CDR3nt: TGTGCCAGCTCACCAGGGGGGTTCCAAGAGACCCAGTACTTC
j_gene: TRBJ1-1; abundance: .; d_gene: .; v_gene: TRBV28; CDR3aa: CASSFSGEAFF; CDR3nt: TGTGCCAGCAGTTTTTCAGGAGAAGCTTTCTTT
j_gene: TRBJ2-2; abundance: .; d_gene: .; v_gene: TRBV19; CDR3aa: CASSSRETLDTGELFF; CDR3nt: TGTGCCAGTAGTTCCAGAGAAACTTTGGACACCGGGGAGCTGTTTTTT
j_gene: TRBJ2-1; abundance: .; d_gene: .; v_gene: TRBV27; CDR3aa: CASMRGPPNEQFF; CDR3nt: TGTGCCAGCATGCGGGGGCCACCCAATGAGCAGTTCTTC
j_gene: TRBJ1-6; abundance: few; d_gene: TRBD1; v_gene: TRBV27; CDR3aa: CASGEQGLYNSPLHF; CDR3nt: TGTGCCAGCGGGGAACAGGGGCTCTATAATTCACCCCTCCACTTT
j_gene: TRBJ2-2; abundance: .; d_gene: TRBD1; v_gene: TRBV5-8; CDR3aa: CASSWASGQWGTGELFF; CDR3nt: TGTGCCAGCAGCTGGGCTTCGGGACAGTGGGGGACCGGGGAGCTGTTTTTT
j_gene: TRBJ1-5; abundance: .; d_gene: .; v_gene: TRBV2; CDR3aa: CASSGLNQPQHF; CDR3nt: TGTGCCAGCAGCGGACTCAATCAGCCCCAGCATTTT